A selection of T cell receptor beta chains follows, all from one sample in a study of regulatory T cells in long-lasting Graves disease. TCRdb re-derived calls from the multiplex PCR reads in MiXCR, one entry per CDR3 protein. The table records more than 400,000 distinct CDR3 sequences, less than 20% of them present only once. The sample also formed part of further work on T cells in Graves' hyperthyroidism and ophthalmopathy.

This specimen was peripheral blood mononuclear cells (PBMCs), taken at new diagnosis, from a patient treated with antithyroid drugs. The receptor source for this set is a woman aged 25-40 years with Graves disease. Both conserved end residues are part of each CDR3. A D gene is named only where the DNA matches it firmly. Clone size appears in some rows only: once, few, many, or a class for an expanded clone.

d_call: TRBD1; v_call: TRBV12-3/TRBV12-4; j_call: TRBJ2-7; clone_size: many; cdr3_aa: CASSLEGPGGYEQYF; cdr3_nt: TGTGCCAGCAGTTTAGAAGGTCCAGGGGGCTACGAGCAGTACTTC
d_call: -; v_call: TRBV29-1; j_call: TRBJ1-2; clone_size: few; cdr3_aa: CSVGQAKGGYTF; cdr3_nt: TGCAGCGTTGGGCAGGCCAAAGGAGGCTACACCTTC
d_call: -; v_call: TRBV4-2; j_call: TRBJ2-1; clone_size: -; cdr3_aa: CASSQDPGTYNEQFF; cdr3_nt: TGTGCCAGCAGCCAAGATCCCGGTACCTACAATGAGCAGTTCTTC
d_call: -; v_call: TRBV30; j_call: TRBJ2-5; clone_size: many; cdr3_aa: CAWTSYQETQYF; cdr3_nt: TGTGCCTGGACCTCGTACCAAGAGACCCAGTACTTC
d_call: -; v_call: TRBV9; j_call: TRBJ1-1; clone_size: -; cdr3_aa: CASSPLVNDRRTEAFF; cdr3_nt: TGTGCCAGCAGCCCATTAGTTAACGACAGGAGGACTGAAGCTTTCTTT
d_call: TRBD1; v_call: TRBV19; j_call: TRBJ2-2; clone_size: -; cdr3_aa: CASNRGLNTGELFF; cdr3_nt: TGTGCCAGTAACAGGGGGTTGAACACCGGGGAGCTGTTTTTT
d_call: -; v_call: TRBV20-1; j_call: TRBJ2-1; clone_size: many; cdr3_aa: CSATESRLYNEQFF; cdr3_nt: TGCAGTGCTACTGAATCCCGACTGTACAATGAGCAGTTCTTC
d_call: -; v_call: TRBV27; j_call: TRBJ2-3; clone_size: many; cdr3_aa: CASSPGTYGVDTQYF; cdr3_nt: TGTGCCAGCAGCCCAGGGACTTACGGGGTAGATACGCAGTATTTT
d_call: -; v_call: TRBV7-3; j_call: TRBJ2-2; clone_size: many; cdr3_aa: CASSPRPNTGELFF; cdr3_nt: TGTGCCAGCAGCCCACGGCCGAACACCGGGGAGCTGTTTTTT
d_call: -; v_call: TRBV6-4; j_call: TRBJ2-7; clone_size: few; cdr3_aa: CASSETPSSEQYF; cdr3_nt: TGTGCCAGCAGTGAAACTCCTTCCTCCGAGCAGTACTTC
d_call: -; v_call: TRBV13; j_call: TRBJ2-3; clone_size: many; cdr3_aa: CASSFLTSELGPRDTQYF; cdr3_nt: TGTGCCAGCAGCTTTTTAACGAGTGAGCTTGGTCCACGCGATACGCAGTATTTT
d_call: -; v_call: TRBV7-3; j_call: TRBJ2-1; clone_size: many; cdr3_aa: CASSPSGYEQFF; cdr3_nt: TGTGCCAGCAGCCCCAGTGGATATGAGCAGTTCTTC
d_call: -; v_call: TRBV28; j_call: TRBJ2-7; clone_size: many; cdr3_aa: CASSSGLGGTYEQYF; cdr3_nt: TGTGCCAGCAGTTCCGGACTGGGAGGTACCTACGAGCAGTACTTC
d_call: -; v_call: TRBV5-1; j_call: TRBJ2-1; clone_size: -; cdr3_aa: CASSLEGGLRGNEQFF; cdr3_nt: TGCGCCAGCAGCTTGGAGGGCGGTCTCCGGGGAAATGAGCAGTTCTTC
d_call: -; v_call: TRBV28; j_call: TRBJ2-2; clone_size: many; cdr3_aa: CASSPRHGTKGNTGELFF; cdr3_nt: TGTGCCAGCAGTCCCAGGCACGGGACAAAGGGGAACACCGGGGAGCTGTTTTTT
d_call: -; v_call: TRBV6-9; j_call: TRBJ1-6; clone_size: many; cdr3_aa: CASSYGGATSPLHF; cdr3_nt: TGTGCCAGCAGTTACGGGGGGGCGACTTCACCCCTCCACTTT
d_call: TRBD1; v_call: TRBV27; j_call: TRBJ1-2; clone_size: few; cdr3_aa: CASSVGTGGEGYTF; cdr3_nt: TGTGCCAGCAGTGTAGGGACAGGGGGCGAGGGCTACACCTTC
d_call: TRBD2; v_call: TRBV15; j_call: TRBJ2-1; clone_size: -; cdr3_aa: CATDYERGDNEQFF; cdr3_nt: TGTGCCACAGATTACGAGCGGGGCGACAATGAGCAGTTCTTC
d_call: -; v_call: TRBV5-1; j_call: TRBJ1-6; clone_size: few; cdr3_aa: CASSFGQGPNSPLHF; cdr3_nt: TGTGCCAGCAGCTTCGGGCAGGGACCCAATTCACCCCTCCACTTT
d_call: -; v_call: TRBV28; j_call: TRBJ2-3; clone_size: many; cdr3_aa: CASSTSLGTTYTDTQYF; cdr3_nt: TGTGCCAGCAGTACCTCCCTCGGGACAACATACACAGATACGCAGTATTTT
d_call: -; v_call: TRBV5-1; j_call: TRBJ2-2; clone_size: few; cdr3_aa: CASSLWDGELFF; cdr3_nt: TGCGCCAGCAGCTTGTGGGACGGGGAGCTGTTTTTT
d_call: -; v_call: TRBV3-1; j_call: TRBJ2-5; clone_size: few; cdr3_aa: CASRQIRQETQYF; cdr3_nt: TGTGCCAGCAGACAGATAAGACAAGAGACCCAGTACTTC
d_call: -; v_call: TRBV28; j_call: TRBJ2-2; clone_size: once; cdr3_aa: CASSLGESTNAGELFF; cdr3_nt: TGTGCCAGCAGCCTGGGGGAGTCTACGAACGCCGGGGAGCTGTTTTTT
d_call: -; v_call: TRBV9; j_call: TRBJ2-3; clone_size: -; cdr3_aa: CASSVSSSDTQYF; cdr3_nt: TGTGCCAGCAGCGTCAGTTCGTCAGATACGCAGTATTTT
d_call: -; v_call: TRBV6-2/TRBV6-3; j_call: TRBJ1-2; clone_size: many; cdr3_aa: CASSYGGTPNGYTF; cdr3_nt: TGTGCCAGCAGTTACGGTGGGACGCCCAATGGCTACACCTTC
d_call: TRBD1; v_call: TRBV7-2; j_call: TRBJ2-7; clone_size: -; cdr3_aa: CASSLVQGHSYEQYF; cdr3_nt: TGTGCCAGCAGCTTAGTACAGGGGCACTCCTACGAGCAGTACTTC
d_call: -; v_call: TRBV18; j_call: TRBJ1-1; clone_size: many; cdr3_aa: CASSRLGDTEAFF; cdr3_nt: TGTGCCAGCTCGCGACTCGGGGACACTGAAGCTTTCTTT
d_call: -; v_call: TRBV5-1; j_call: TRBJ1-2; clone_size: -; cdr3_aa: CASSLDRTFHTF; cdr3_nt: TGCGCCAGCAGCTTGGATCGGACCTTCCACACCTTC
d_call: TRBD2; v_call: TRBV27; j_call: TRBJ2-1; clone_size: many; cdr3_aa: CASRLAGASYNEQFF; cdr3_nt: TGTGCCAGCAGACTAGCGGGAGCCTCCTACAATGAGCAGTTCTTC
d_call: -; v_call: TRBV12-3/TRBV12-4; j_call: TRBJ1-5; clone_size: few; cdr3_aa: CASSPGLPNQPQHF; cdr3_nt: TGTGCCAGCAGTCCGGGACTGCCGAATCAGCCCCAGCATTTT
d_call: -; v_call: TRBV4-2; j_call: TRBJ1-2; clone_size: -; cdr3_aa: CASSQGGGDNYGYTF; cdr3_nt: TGTGCCAGCAGCCAAGGTGGTGGGGATAACTATGGCTACACCTTC
d_call: TRBD2; v_call: TRBV7-3; j_call: TRBJ2-2; clone_size: -; cdr3_aa: CASSKGGPNTGELFF; cdr3_nt: TGTGCCAGCAGTAAGGGAGGGCCGAACACCGGGGAGCTGTTTTTT
d_call: -; v_call: TRBV27; j_call: TRBJ2-1; clone_size: many; cdr3_aa: CASSLTPPGYNEQFF; cdr3_nt: TGTGCCAGCAGTCTTACCCCCCCGGGTTACAATGAGCAGTTCTTC
d_call: TRBD1; v_call: TRBV7-2; j_call: TRBJ1-5; clone_size: many; cdr3_aa: CASSLSTGGGQPQHF; cdr3_nt: TGTGCCAGCAGCCTCTCGACAGGGGGCGGACAGCCCCAGCATTTT
d_call: -; v_call: TRBV28; j_call: TRBJ2-7; clone_size: many; cdr3_aa: CASSPLGADLGYEQYF; cdr3_nt: TGTGCCAGCAGTCCACTTGGCGCGGACTTGGGCTACGAGCAGTACTTC
d_call: -; v_call: TRBV9; j_call: TRBJ2-2; clone_size: -; cdr3_aa: CASSGGGNTGELFF; cdr3_nt: TGTGCCAGCAGCGGAGGGGGGAACACCGGGGAGCTGTTTTTT
d_call: -; v_call: TRBV6-1; j_call: TRBJ1-2; clone_size: -; cdr3_aa: CASSSAGGLGGYTF; cdr3_nt: TGTGCCAGCAGCTCGGCGGGGGGGCTAGGAGGCTACACCTTC
d_call: -; v_call: TRBV20-1; j_call: TRBJ2-1; clone_size: many; cdr3_aa: CSARDPIRRRIGNEQFF; cdr3_nt: TGCAGTGCTAGAGATCCGATCCGCCGTCGTATCGGCAATGAGCAGTTCTTC
d_call: -; v_call: TRBV20-1; j_call: TRBJ2-2; clone_size: few; cdr3_aa: CSARDRGNTGELFF; cdr3_nt: TGCAGTGCTAGAGATCGGGGAAACACCGGGGAGCTGTTTTTT
d_call: -; v_call: TRBV30; j_call: TRBJ2-1; clone_size: -; cdr3_aa: CAWSRGTASYSSYNEQFF; cdr3_nt: TGTGCCTGGAGTAGGGGGACCGCATCCTATAGCTCCTACAATGAGCAGTTCTTC
d_call: -; v_call: TRBV5-1; j_call: TRBJ1-2; clone_size: many; cdr3_aa: CASSLGGRSYGYTF; cdr3_nt: TGCGCCAGCAGCCTCGGCGGTAGGAGCTATGGCTACACCTTC
d_call: -; v_call: TRBV29-1; j_call: TRBJ1-2; clone_size: few; cdr3_aa: CSVGSARTF; cdr3_nt: TGCAGCGTTGGCTCCGCTCGAACCTTC
d_call: -; v_call: TRBV6-2/TRBV6-3; j_call: TRBJ2-5; clone_size: once; cdr3_aa: CASTSYEKETQYF; cdr3_nt: TGTGCCAGCACCAGCTATGAGAAGGAGACCCAGTACTTC
d_call: TRBD1; v_call: TRBV28; j_call: TRBJ2-5; clone_size: many; cdr3_aa: CASKGAIQETQYF; cdr3_nt: TGTGCCAGCAAGGGGGCCATCCAAGAGACCCAGTACTTC
d_call: -; v_call: TRBV5-4; j_call: TRBJ2-1; clone_size: -; cdr3_aa: CASSSSGYNEQFF; cdr3_nt: TGTGCCAGCAGCTCCTCGGGCTACAATGAGCAGTTCTTC
d_call: -; v_call: TRBV18; j_call: TRBJ2-1; clone_size: many; cdr3_aa: CASSPGLSYNEQFF; cdr3_nt: TGTGCCAGCTCACCGGGACTTAGCTACAATGAGCAGTTCTTC
d_call: TRBD1; v_call: TRBV6-1; j_call: TRBJ2-7; clone_size: many; cdr3_aa: CASSWDRGYYEQYF; cdr3_nt: TGTGCCAGCAGCTGGGACAGGGGGTATTACGAGCAGTACTTC
d_call: TRBD1; v_call: TRBV18; j_call: TRBJ1-2; clone_size: many; cdr3_aa: CASSPTTIIQGADGYTF; cdr3_nt: TGTGCCAGCTCACCTACCACGATAATACAGGGGGCAGACGGCTACACCTTC
d_call: TRBD1; v_call: TRBV7-9; j_call: TRBJ1-1; clone_size: few; cdr3_aa: CASSLVQGDTEAFF; cdr3_nt: TGTGCCAGCAGCTTAGTTCAGGGGGACACTGAAGCTTTCTTT
d_call: -; v_call: TRBV27; j_call: TRBJ2-1; clone_size: many; cdr3_aa: CASSRRDWEQFF; cdr3_nt: TGTGCCAGCAGCCGCCGGGACTGGGAGCAGTTCTTC
d_call: -; v_call: TRBV3-1; j_call: TRBJ1-3; clone_size: few; cdr3_aa: CASSALGFGNTIYF; cdr3_nt: TGTGCCAGCAGCGCCCTGGGATTCGGAAACACCATATATTTT
d_call: -; v_call: TRBV19; j_call: TRBJ1-6; clone_size: few; cdr3_aa: CASSILRNSPLHF; cdr3_nt: TGTGCCAGTAGTATTTTACGCAATTCACCCCTCCACTTT
d_call: TRBD1; v_call: TRBV28; j_call: TRBJ1-3; clone_size: few; cdr3_aa: CASSFRTGSGNTIYF; cdr3_nt: TGTGCCAGCAGTTTTCGGACAGGCTCTGGAAACACCATATATTTT
d_call: TRBD2; v_call: TRBV20-1; j_call: TRBJ2-3; clone_size: many; cdr3_aa: CSASRLAETDTQYF; cdr3_nt: TGCAGTGCTAGTAGGCTAGCGGAAACAGATACGCAGTATTTT
d_call: -; v_call: TRBV4-3; j_call: TRBJ2-7; clone_size: -; cdr3_aa: CASSQDERLEQYF; cdr3_nt: TGCGCCAGCAGCCAAGACGAGCGGCTCGAGCAGTACTTC
d_call: TRBD1; v_call: TRBV6-1; j_call: TRBJ2-2; clone_size: many; cdr3_aa: CANRRDRASGELFF; cdr3_nt: TGTGCCAACCGCCGGGACAGGGCGTCAGGGGAGCTGTTTTTT